This passage covers 8 T cell receptor beta chains from one sample sequenced in a study of regulatory T cells in long-lasting Graves disease. Arm-PCR of CDR3 regions with iRepertoire HTBI primers generated TCR beta libraries. TCRdb re-called the multiplex PCR reads with MiXCR, one entry per CDR3 protein. The sample carries a few hundred thousand distinct CDR3 sequences, roughly 19% recorded once. Described time point: newly diagnosed GD, antithyroid drugs for less than 3 months. Extracted PBMC RNA gave rise to the TCR library. These data were likewise used in another study, on T cells in Graves' hyperthyroidism and ophthalmopathy.

The sequencing used peripheral blood mononuclear cells (PBMCs), collected at new diagnosis, from a patient treated with antithyroid drugs. The receptors shown here come from a woman in her twenties or thirties with Graves disease.

The sample holds many counts of this clonotype. V is TRBV29-1 and J is TRBJ1-3; D call uncertain. The V end lost 7 bases, the J end lost 0 bases, and 7 bases lay between the germline ends. This CDR3 spans 12 amino acids. Germline lookup yields CDR1 SQVTM and CDR2 ANQGSEA. CDR3 DNA: TGCAGCGCCGCTCACTCTGGAAACACCATATATTTT. This codes for CSAAHSGNTIYF.

This clonotype appeared many times. The rearrangement links TRBV5-1 to TRBJ1-2; D may be TRBD1 (5 bases). Trimming pared 6 bases from V and 4 bases from J, leaving 16 bases between. This CDR3 is 14 amino acids long. Germline V gene lookup returns CDR1 SGHRS and CDR2 YFSETQ. CDR3 in DNA: TGCGCCAGCACACGAAATGACAGACCCTATGGCTACACCTTC. Residues: CASTRNDRPYGYTF.

This clonotype was seen a few times. V is TRBV5-4 and J is TRBJ1-1, with D perhaps TRBD1 (6 bases). CDR3 size: 14 residues. Germline CDR1 SGHNT, CDR2 YYREEE (reference sequence). Trimming removed 1 base at V and 3 bases at J, with 10 bases between. The CDR3 DNA sequence: TGTGCCAGCAGCTTGTGGGGGGCGGACACTGAAGCTTTCTTT. Protein product: CASSLWGADTEAFF.

V usage is TRBV7-9 and J usage is TRBJ1-1; D gene ambiguous. The ends were cut back, 5 bases at V and 1 base at J, with 11 bases in the middle. The CDR3 has 14 residues. Germline CDR1 and CDR2: SEHNR and FQNEAQ (reference sequence). Here the CDR3 DNA reads TGTGCCAGCAGCCCCTCGTTAGGGAACACTGAAGCTTTCTTT. It is translated as CASSPSLGNTEAFF.

This clonotype has a count of ten or more. The rearrangement uses TRBV29-1 and TRBJ2-7; D is perhaps TRBD1 or TRBD2 (6 bases each). CDR1 is SQVTM, CDR2 ANQGSEA, per germline. The CDR3 totals 11 residues. V was clipped by 8 bases and J by 6 bases, with 14 bases between them. CDR3 residues: CSIRGGSEQYF. The CDR3 region has the DNA TGCAGCATACGAGGGGGGAGCGAGCAGTACTTC.

In its sample, this clonotype was seen many times. V and J are TRBV7-9 and TRBJ2-5; 11 bases match TRBD2. This CDR3 is built from 15 residues. Trimming cost V 5 bases and J 5 bases; bases outside gene matches: 7. The germline V gene encodes CDR1 SEHNR and CDR2 FQNEAQ (reference sequence). The CDR3 is CASSPRTSGRETQYF. CDR3 DNA: TGTGCCAGCAGCCCTCGGACTAGCGGGCGTGAGACCCAGTACTTC.

The chain carries TRBV7-6 and TRBJ1-4, with 7 bases matching TRBD1. V was clipped by 5 bases and J by 5 bases; unmatched bases: 17. The CDR3 length is 18 residues. The germline V gene encodes CDR1 SGHVS and CDR2 FNYEAQ. The CDR3 loop is CASSHDRDVSNGNEKLFF. The CDR3 DNA reads TGTGCCAGCAGCCACGACAGGGATGTCTCCAACGGGAATGAAAAACTGTTTTTT.

There are many counts of this clonotype. The chain's CDR3 is CASSDLAGGPTGELFF. As DNA, the CDR3 is TGTGCCAGCAGTGATCTAGCGGGAGGGCCCACCGGGGAGCTGTTTTTT. V and J are TRBV2 and TRBJ2-2, with 12 bases that match TRBD2. CDR1 and CDR2 (germline): SNHLY, FYNNEI. J gave up 4 bases and V 3 bases, and 3 bases lay outside the gene matches. CDR3 length equals 16 residues.